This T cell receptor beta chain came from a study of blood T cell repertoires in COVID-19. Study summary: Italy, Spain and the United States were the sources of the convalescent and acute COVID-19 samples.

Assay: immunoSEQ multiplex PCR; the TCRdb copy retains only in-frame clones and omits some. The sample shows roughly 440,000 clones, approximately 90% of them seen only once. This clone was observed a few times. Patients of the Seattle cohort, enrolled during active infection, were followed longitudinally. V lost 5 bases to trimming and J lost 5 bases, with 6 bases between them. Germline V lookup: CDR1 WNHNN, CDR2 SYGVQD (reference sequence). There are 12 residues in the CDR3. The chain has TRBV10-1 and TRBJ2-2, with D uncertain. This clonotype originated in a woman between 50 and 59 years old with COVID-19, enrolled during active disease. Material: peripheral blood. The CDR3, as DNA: TGCGCCAGCAGTCGTCCGACCGGGGAGCTGTTTTTT. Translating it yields CASSRPTGELFF.